The 6 T cell receptor beta chains listed next were all sequenced from one sample in a study of cytomegalovirus exposure and HLA in healthy donors. PCR used 60 Vbeta primers and 13 Jbeta primers. Some clones are missing from TCRdb's copy, which holds only in-frame ones; the method was immunoSEQ multiplex PCR. The sample lists 130,000 or so clones, about 70% occurring once. The specimen was PBMCs. The receptors here all came from a male donor in good health and CMV-seronegative.

This clone was observed a single time. The J gene is TRBJ1-1, the V gene TRBV11-2; 9 positions agree with TRBD1. The CDR3 totals 15 residues. Germline lookup yields CDR1 SGHAT and CDR2 FQNNGV. Trimming at V came to 5 bases and at J to 3 bases, leaving 7 bases not matched to a gene. In DNA form, the CDR3 reads TGTGCCAGCAGCCCCACAGGGGGCGGCGACACTGAAGCTTTCTTT. Amino acids: CASSPTGGGDTEAFF.

This chain uses TRBV7-2 with TRBJ1-2; D gene uncertain. The V end was cut by 2 bases, the J end by 7 bases, with 8 bases between. The length of the CDR3 is 12 residues. The germline CDR1 and CDR2 sequences are SGHTA and FQGNSA. CDR3 sequence: CASSLYGGGYTF. CDR3 sequence (DNA): TGTGCCAGCAGCTTATACGGTGGTGGCTACACCTTC.

For this clone: One junction end disagrees with the germline gene, perhaps due to a read error. The chain is built from TRBV7-9 and TRBJ2-5; D unresolved. Matching the DNA end better, TRBJ2-7 makes the J call doubtful. The CDR3 length is 11 residues. Germline CDR1 is SEHNR and CDR2 is FQNEAQ (reference sequence). The CDR3 is CSSSPSYEQYF. CDR3 DNA sequence: TGTTCCAGCAGCCCTTCCTACGAGCAGTACTTC.

Written as DNA, the CDR3 is TGTGCCAGCAGTCCCATACAGGGGAAGAACACTGAAGCTTTCTTT. This gives the protein CASSPIQGKNTEAFF. The chain joins TRBV28 to TRBJ1-1, with TRBD1 identical over 7 bases. V dropped 5 bases and J dropped 1; count of bases not matched to a gene: 7. The CDR3 sequence is 15 residues long. Germline V gene sequence: CDR1 MDHEN, CDR2 SYDVKM.

The rearrangement links TRBV11-3 to TRBJ2-5; 13 nucleotides match TRBD2. CDR3 length equals 15 residues. V trimming: 5 bases; J trimming: 5 bases; junction bases outside the gene matches: 5. Germline CDR1 and CDR2: SGHNT and YENEEA. CDR3 in amino acids: CASSPGLAGSETQYF. The CDR3 nucleotides are TGTGCCAGCAGCCCGGGACTAGCGGGGAGTGAGACCCAGTACTTC.

The chain joins TRBV4-3 to TRBJ1-1; a weak D match, TRBD1 (6 bases). Trimming left V 4 bases short and J 0 bases short, with 12 bases between. Germline-derived CDR1 and CDR2 are LGHNA and YSLEER. The CDR3 is 15 amino acids. The CDR3 loop reads CASSPSPGVNTEAFF. The CDR3 bases are TGCGCCAGCAGCCCTTCCCCAGGGGTGAACACTGAAGCTTTCTTT.